The clone carrying this T cell receptor (beta chain) was detected only a few times. The CDR3 sequence is 14 residues long. The germline CDR1 and CDR2 sequences are SNHLY and FYNNEI. V lost 5 bases and J lost 5; bases outside the gene matches: 8. After isolation, RNA underwent reverse transcription to generate cDNA as the sequencing template. Only in-frame clones appear in the TCRdb table, and some are missing; sequencing was by immunoSEQ multiplex PCR. The sample includes roughly 170,000 clones, around 50% of them seen just once. This entry is derived from a study of CD8+ T cells in alopecia areata. At the level of the study: Treatment with tofacitinib (6 to 18 months) was followed by 6 months off drug.

This specimen was CD4+ T cells sorted from blood, taken at week 0. The sequence derives from a human donor with alopecia areata. The chain uses TRBV2 and TRBJ1-2; 7 bases align to TRBD1. The CDR3 sequence: CASSYDREPYGYTF. CDR3 bases: TGTGCCAGCAGTTACGACAGGGAACCGTATGGCTACACCTTC. The entire variable domain, with the rest obtained from reference TRBV2 and TRBJ1-2, is as follows: EPEVTQTPSHQVTQMGQEVILRCVPISNHLYFYWYRQILGQKVEFLVSFYNNEISEKSEIFDDQFSVERPDGSNFTLKIRSTKLEDSAMYFCASSYDREPYGYTFGSGTRLTVV.